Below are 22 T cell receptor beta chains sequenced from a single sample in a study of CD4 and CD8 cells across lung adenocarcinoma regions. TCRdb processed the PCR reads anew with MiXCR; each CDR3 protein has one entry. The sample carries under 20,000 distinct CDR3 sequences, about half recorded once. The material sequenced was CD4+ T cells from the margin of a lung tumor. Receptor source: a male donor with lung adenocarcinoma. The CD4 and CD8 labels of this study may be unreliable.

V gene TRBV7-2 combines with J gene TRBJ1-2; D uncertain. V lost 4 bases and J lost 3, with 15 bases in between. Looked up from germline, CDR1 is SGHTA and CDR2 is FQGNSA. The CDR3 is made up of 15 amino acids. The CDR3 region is CASSWSRTDYYGYTF. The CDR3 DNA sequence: TGTGCCAGCAGCTGGAGCCGGACGGACTACTATGGCTACACCTTC.

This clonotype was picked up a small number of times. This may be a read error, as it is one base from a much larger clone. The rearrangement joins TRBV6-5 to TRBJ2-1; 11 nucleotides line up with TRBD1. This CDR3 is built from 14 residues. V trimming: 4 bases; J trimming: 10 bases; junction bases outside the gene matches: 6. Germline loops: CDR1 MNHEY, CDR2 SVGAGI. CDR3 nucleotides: TGTGCCAGCAGTTGGGACAGGGGGTACTACGAGCAGTTCTTC. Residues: CASSWDRGYYEQFF.

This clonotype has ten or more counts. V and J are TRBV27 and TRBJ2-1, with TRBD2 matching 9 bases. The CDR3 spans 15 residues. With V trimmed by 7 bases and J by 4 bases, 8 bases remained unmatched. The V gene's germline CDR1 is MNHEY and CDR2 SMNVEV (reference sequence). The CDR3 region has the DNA TGTGCCAGCAACTTAGCGGGAGAAACTTACAATGAGCAGTTCTTC. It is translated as CASNLAGETYNEQFF.

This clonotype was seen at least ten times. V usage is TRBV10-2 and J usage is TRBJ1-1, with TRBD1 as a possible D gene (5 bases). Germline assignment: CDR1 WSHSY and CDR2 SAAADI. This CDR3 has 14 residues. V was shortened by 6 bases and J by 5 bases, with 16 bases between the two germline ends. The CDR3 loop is CASRADSRYTEAFF. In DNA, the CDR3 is TGCGCCAGCAGGGCTGACAGTCGGTATACTGAAGCTTTCTTT.

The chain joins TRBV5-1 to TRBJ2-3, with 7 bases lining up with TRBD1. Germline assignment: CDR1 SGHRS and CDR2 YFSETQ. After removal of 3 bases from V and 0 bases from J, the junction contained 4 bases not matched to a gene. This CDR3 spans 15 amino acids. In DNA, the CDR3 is TGCGCCAGCAGCTCCCAGGGACAGAGCACAGATACGCAGTATTTT. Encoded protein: CASSSQGQSTDTQYF.

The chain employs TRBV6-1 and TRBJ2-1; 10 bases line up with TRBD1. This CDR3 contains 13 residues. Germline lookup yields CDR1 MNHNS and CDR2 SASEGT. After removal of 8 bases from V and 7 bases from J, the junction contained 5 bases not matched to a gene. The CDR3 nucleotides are TGTGCCAGCCTGAGACAGGGGGCGAATGAGCAGTTCTTC. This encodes CASLRQGANEQFF.

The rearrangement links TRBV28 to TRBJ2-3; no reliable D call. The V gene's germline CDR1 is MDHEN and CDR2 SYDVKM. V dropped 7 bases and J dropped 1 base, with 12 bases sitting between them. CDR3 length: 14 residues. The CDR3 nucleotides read TGTGCCAGCACCACCCCCCGGGGCACAGATACGCAGTATTTT. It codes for CASTTPRGTDTQYF.

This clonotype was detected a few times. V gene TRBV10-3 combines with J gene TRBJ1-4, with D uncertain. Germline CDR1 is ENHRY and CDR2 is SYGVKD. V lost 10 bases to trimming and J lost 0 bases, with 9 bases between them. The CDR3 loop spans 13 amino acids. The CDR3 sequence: CATHTATNEKLFF. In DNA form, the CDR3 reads TGTGCCACTCACACGGCAACTAATGAAAAACTGTTTTTT.

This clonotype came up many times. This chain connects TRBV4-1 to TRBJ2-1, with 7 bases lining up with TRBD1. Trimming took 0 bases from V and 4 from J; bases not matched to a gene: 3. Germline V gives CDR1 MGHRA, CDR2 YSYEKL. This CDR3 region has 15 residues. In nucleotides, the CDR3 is TGCGCCAGCAGCCAAGATAGGGGGCAGTACAATGAGCAGTTCTTC. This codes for CASSQDRGQYNEQFF.

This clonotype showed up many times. DNA for the CDR3: TGTGCCAGCAGTTCCCCGGGCGAGACCTACGAGCAGTACTTC. Its protein is CASSSPGETYEQYF. V gene TRBV27 combines with J gene TRBJ2-5, with unresolved D. With the DNA end fitting TRBJ2-7 better, the J assignment may be wrong. Per the germline V gene, CDR1 is MNHEY and CDR2 is SMNVEV (reference sequence). The CDR3 runs 14 residues.

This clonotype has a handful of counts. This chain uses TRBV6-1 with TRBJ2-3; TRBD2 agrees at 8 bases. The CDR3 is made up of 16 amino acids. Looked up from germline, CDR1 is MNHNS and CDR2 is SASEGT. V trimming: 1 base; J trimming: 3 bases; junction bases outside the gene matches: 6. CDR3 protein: CASSEGTSGSTDTQYF. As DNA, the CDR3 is TGTGCCAGCAGTGAAGGGACCAGCGGGAGTACAGATACGCAGTATTTT.

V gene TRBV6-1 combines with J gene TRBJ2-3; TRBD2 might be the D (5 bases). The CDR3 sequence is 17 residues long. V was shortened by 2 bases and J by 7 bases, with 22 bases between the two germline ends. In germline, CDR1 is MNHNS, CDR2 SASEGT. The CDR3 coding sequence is TGTGCCAGCAGTGAATCCCTCAACCCACTCACTAGGAATACGCAGTATTTT. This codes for CASSESLNPLTRNTQYF.

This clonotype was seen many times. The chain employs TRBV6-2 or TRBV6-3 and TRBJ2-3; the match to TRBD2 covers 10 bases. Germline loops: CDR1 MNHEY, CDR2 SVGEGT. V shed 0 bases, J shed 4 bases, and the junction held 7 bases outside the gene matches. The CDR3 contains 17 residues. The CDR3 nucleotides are TGTGCCAGCAGTTACTCTCCTAGCGGGAGTGGGGCAGATACGCAGTATTTT. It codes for CASSYSPSGSGADTQYF.

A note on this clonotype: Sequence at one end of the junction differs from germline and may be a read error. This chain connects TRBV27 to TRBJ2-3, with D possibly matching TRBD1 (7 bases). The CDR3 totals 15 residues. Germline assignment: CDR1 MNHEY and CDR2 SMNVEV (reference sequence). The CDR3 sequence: CASSAGGRAKNTQYF. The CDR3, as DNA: TGTGCCAGTTCCGCAGGGGGGAGAGCCAAAAACACGCAGTATTTC.

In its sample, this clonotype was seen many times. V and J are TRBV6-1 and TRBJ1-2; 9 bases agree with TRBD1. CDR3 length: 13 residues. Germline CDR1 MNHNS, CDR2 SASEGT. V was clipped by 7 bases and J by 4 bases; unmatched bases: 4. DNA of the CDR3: TGTGCCAGCAAGGACAGGGGAATCTATGGCTACACCTTC. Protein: CASKDRGIYGYTF.

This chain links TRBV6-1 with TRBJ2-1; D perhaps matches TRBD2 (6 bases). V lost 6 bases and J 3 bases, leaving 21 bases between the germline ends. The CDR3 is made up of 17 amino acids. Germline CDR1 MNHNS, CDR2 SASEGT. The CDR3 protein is CASSPPPPGLNYNEQFF. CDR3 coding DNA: TGTGCCAGCAGCCCACCCCCCCCGGGACTCAACTACAATGAGCAGTTCTTC.

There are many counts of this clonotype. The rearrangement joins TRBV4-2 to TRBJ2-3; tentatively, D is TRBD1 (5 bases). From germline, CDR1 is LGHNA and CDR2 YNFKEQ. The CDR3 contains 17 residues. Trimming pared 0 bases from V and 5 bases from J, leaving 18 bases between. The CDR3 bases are TGTGCCAGCAGCCAAGATGGTAGGGGATCCCCGGGAGATACGCAGTATTTT. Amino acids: CASSQDGRGSPGDTQYF.

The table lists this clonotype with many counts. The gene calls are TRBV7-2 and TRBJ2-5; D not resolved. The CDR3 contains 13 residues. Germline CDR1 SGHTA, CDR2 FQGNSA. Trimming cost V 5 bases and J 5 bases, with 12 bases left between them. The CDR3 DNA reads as TGTGCCAGCAGCACATACCTGGAGGAGACCCAGTACTTC. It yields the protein CASSTYLEETQYF.

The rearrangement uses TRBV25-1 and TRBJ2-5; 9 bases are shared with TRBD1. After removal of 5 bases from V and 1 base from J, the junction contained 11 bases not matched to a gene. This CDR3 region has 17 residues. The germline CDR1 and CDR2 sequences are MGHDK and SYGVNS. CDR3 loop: CASSSNRGHDTQETQYF. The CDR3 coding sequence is TGTGCCAGCAGTTCGAACAGGGGGCACGATACCCAAGAGACCCAGTACTTC.

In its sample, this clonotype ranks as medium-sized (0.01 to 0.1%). The CDR3 DNA reads TGTGCCAGCAGCGGCTACAGGGGCACTAATGAAAAACTGTTTTTT. Translating gives CASSGYRGTNEKLFF. The chain recombines TRBV6-1 with TRBJ1-4; 7 bases fit TRBD1. The ends lost 6 bases at V and 2 bases at J; junction bases unmatched: 6. Germline CDR1 is MNHNS and CDR2 is SASEGT. The CDR3 contains 15 residues.

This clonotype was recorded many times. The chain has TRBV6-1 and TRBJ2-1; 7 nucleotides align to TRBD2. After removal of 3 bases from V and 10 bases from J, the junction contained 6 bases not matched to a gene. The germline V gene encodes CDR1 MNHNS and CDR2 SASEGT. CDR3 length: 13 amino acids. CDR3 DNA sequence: TGTGCCAGCAGTGAGACTAGGGACTACGAGCAGTTCTTC. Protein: CASSETRDYEQFF.

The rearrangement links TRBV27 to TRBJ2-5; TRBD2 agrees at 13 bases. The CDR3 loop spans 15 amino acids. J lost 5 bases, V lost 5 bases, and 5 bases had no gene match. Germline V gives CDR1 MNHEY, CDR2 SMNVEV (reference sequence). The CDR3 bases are TGTGCCAGCAGTCCCGGACTAGCGGGAGCCGAGACCCAGTACTTC. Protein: CASSPGLAGAETQYF.